This T cell receptor (beta chain) was recorded in a study of blood T cell repertoires in COVID-19 (dated by TCRdb to 2019 to 2021). Context from the whole study: Samples covering the acute and convalescent phases of COVID-19 were provided by collaborators in the United States, Italy and Spain. The material from the prospective study consisted of cDNA or gDNA derived from T cells, B-cell-depleted T cells, or PBMCs. Subjects who had been exposed to COVID-19, were actively infected with it, or had recovered from it provided the deeply sampled blood TCRbeta repertoires that made up the dataset. The repertoires were released in a freely available public database meant as a resource for research on the immune response to SARS-CoV-2. Samples were obtained from the ongoing ImmuneRACE study (first 160 participants) and from 1,254 subjects provided by 6 global collaborators. The sample metadata nearly always contained a de-identified subject ID, COVID-19 status, age in years and sex. Where available, HLA class I and class II types were obtained from metadata supplied by the sample provider rather than from assay-based typing.

The immunoSEQ Assay, a bias-controlled multiplex PCR, was used to amplify TCRbeta CDR3 regions from genomic DNA. Per the source publication's procedure: The number of nucleated cells in each sample was estimated from the amplification of reference gene primers within the assay. To quantify the absolute abundance of each unique TCRbeta CDR3 rearrangement, sequence reads were collapsed and filtered. For each sample, productive Simpson clonality was calculated by taking the square root of Simpson's diversity index across productive rearrangements. Held by TCRdb, this immuneACCESS table contains in-frame sequences only and omits some clones. Under half of the omission traces to an unresolved V gene where checked; the cause of the rest is unknown. For V, J and clone size, that table is used; D and trimming come from the DNA. Across this sample there are 95,000 to 130,000 clones, with 75% to 95% seen only once. The ten biggest clones cover 1.8% of the sample.

V lost 0 bases and J lost 5 bases; the stretch between them is 14 bases long. Including the terminal cysteine and phenylalanine, the CDR3 comprises 15 residues. Only the CDR3 DNA is retained, 45 bases long and in frame from the first base. The germline V gene sets CDR1 to SGHDT and CDR2 to YYEEEE. Whole blood was collected in K2EDTA tubes by collaborating institutions according to the institutions' own protocols. Collaborator samples were shipped for TCRbeta analysis as frozen whole blood, isolated PBMCs, or DNA extracted from either sample type. The research as a whole found: Clinical and demographic metadata were provided uncurated, with the amount varying by source and participant.

A note on this clone: Its antigen is currently not known. Base quality data are lacking; no much larger clone is found one base away.

Input material: peripheral blood. The sequence was collected from a human donor with active COVID-19. The donor label of this sample is uncertain. Recombination linked TRBV5-6 to TRBJ1-1; a weak D assignment points to TRBD1 (5 bases agree). The DNA is as follows: TGTGCCAGCAGCTTGGGAATTAGGGGAACGACTGAAGCTTTCTTT. It translates as CASSLGIRGTTEAFF. The full variable domain, completed from the reference TRBV5-6 and TRBJ1-1 proteins outside the CDR3, reads DAGVTQSPTHLIKTRGQQVTLRCSPKSGHDTVSWYQQALGQGPQFIFQYYEEEERQRGNFPDRFSGHQFPNYSSELNVNALLLGDSALYLCASSLGIRGTTEAFFGQGTRLTVV.